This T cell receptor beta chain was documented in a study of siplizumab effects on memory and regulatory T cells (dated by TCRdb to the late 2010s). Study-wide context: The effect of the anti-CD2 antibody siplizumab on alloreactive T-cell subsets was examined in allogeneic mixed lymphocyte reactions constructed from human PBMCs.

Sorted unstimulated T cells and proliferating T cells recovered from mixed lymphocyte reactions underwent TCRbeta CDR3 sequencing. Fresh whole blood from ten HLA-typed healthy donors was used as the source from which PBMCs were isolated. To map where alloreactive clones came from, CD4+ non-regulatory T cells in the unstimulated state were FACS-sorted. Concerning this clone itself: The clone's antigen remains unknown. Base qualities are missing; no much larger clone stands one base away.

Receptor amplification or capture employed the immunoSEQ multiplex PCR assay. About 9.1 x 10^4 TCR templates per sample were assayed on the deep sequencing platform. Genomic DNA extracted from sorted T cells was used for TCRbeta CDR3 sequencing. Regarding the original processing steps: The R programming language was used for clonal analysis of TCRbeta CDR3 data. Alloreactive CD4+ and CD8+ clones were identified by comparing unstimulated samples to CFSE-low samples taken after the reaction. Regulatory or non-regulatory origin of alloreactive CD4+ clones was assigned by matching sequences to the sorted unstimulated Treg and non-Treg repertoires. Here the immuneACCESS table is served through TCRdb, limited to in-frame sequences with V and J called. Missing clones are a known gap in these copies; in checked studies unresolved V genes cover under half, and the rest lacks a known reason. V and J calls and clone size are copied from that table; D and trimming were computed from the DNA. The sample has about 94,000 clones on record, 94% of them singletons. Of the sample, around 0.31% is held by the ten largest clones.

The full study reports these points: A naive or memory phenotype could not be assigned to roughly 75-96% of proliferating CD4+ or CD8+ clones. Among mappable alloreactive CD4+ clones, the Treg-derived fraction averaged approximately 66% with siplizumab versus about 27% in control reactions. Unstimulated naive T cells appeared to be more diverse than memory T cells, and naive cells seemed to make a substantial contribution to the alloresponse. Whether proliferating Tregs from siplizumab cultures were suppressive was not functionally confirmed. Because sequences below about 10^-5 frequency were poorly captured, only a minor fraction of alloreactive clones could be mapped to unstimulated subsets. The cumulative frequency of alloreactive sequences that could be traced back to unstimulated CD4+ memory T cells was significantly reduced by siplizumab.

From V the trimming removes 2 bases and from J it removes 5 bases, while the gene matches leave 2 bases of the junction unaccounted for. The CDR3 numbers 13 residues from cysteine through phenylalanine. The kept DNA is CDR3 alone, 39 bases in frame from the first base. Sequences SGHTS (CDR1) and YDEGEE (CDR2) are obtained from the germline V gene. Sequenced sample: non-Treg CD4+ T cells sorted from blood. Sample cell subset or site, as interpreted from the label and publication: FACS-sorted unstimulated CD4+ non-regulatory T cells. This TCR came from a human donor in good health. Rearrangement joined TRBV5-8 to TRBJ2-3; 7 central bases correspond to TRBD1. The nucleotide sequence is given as TGTGCCAGCAGCTTCCGGGACAGAGATACGCAGTATTTT. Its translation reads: CASSFRDRDTQYF.